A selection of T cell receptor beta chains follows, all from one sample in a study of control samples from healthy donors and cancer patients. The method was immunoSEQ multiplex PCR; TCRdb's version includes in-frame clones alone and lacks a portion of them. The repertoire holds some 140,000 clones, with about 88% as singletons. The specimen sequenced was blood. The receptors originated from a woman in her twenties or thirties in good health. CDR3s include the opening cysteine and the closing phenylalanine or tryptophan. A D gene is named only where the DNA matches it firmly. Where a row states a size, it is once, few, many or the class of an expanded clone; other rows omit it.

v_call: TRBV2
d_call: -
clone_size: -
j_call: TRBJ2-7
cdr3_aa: CASSGQVEQYF
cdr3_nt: TGTGCCAGCAGTGGCCAGGTCGAGCAGTACTTC

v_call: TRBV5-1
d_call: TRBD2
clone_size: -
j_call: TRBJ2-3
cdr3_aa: CASQLAEYSTDTQYF
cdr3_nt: TGCGCCAGCCAACTAGCGGAATACTCCACAGATACGCAGTATTTT

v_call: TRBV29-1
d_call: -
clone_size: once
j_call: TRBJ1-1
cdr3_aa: CSVARGMNTEAFF
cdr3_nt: TGCAGCGTCGCCAGGGGAATGAACACTGAAGCTTTCTTT

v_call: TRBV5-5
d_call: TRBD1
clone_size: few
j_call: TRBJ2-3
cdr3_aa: CASSVGGRTDTQYF
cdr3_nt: TGTGCCAGCAGCGTAGGGGGCCGCACAGATACGCAGTATTTT

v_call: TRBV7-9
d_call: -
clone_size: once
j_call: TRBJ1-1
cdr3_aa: CASNGRQGDTNTEAFF
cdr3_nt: TGTGCCAGCAACGGAAGGCAGGGAGACACCAACACTGAAGCTTTCTTT

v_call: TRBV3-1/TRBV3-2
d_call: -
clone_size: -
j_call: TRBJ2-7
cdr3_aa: CASSQGFAAGASRNYEQYF
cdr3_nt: TGTGCCAGCAGCCAAGGTTTCGCGGCAGGAGCTTCTCGTAATTACGAGCAGTACTTC

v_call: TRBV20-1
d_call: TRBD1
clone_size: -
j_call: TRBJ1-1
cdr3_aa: CSVGTGREAFF
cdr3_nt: TGCAGTGTGGGGACAGGGCGAGAAGCTTTCTTT

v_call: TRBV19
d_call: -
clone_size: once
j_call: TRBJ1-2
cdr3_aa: CASSTTTGYGYTF
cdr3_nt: TGTGCCAGTAGTACTACGACAGGTTATGGCTACACCTTC

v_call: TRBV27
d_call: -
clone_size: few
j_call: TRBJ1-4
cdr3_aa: CASSREGTELFF
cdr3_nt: TGTGCCAGCAGCAGGGAGGGTACGGAACTGTTTTTT

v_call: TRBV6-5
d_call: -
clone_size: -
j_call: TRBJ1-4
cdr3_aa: CASSSRDATNEKLFF
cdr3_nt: TGTGCCAGCAGTTCCAGGGATGCAACTAATGAAAAACTGTTTTTT

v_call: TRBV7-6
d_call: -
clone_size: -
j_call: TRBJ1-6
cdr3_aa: CASSSGSSNSYNSPLHF
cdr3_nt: TGTGCCAGCAGTTCAGGGAGTAGTAACTCCTATAATTCACCCCTCCACTTT

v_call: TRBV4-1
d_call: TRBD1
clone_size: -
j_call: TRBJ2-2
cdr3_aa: CASNTGVYTGELFF
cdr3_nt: TGCGCCAGCAACACAGGGGTCTACACCGGGGAGCTGTTTTTT

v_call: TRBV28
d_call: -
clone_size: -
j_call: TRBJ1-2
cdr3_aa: CASSLGWEVDYGYTF
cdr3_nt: TGTGCCAGCAGTTTAGGGTGGGAGGTCGACTATGGCTACACCTTC

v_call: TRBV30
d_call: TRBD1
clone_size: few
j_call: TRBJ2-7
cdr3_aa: CAWNRDSSYEQYF
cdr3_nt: TGTGCCTGGAACCGGGACAGTAGCTACGAGCAGTACTTC

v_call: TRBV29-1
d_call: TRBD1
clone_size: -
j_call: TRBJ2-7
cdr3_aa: CSVVSGTGSYEQYF
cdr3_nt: TGCAGCGTTGTTTCTGGGACAGGTTCCTACGAGCAGTACTTC

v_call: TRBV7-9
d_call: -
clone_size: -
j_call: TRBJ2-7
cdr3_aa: CASSAHDAGLDEQYF
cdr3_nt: TGTGCCAGCAGCGCGCACGACGCGGGGCTTGACGAGCAGTACTTC

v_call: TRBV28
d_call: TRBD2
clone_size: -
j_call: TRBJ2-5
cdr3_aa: CASSSRTSGRLRETQYF
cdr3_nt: TGTGCCAGCAGTTCCCGCACTAGCGGGAGATTAAGAGAGACCCAGTACTTC

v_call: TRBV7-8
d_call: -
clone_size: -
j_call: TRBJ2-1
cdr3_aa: CASSGDPSSSSYNEQFF
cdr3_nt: TGTGCCAGCAGTGGGGATCCCTCATCGAGCTCCTACAATGAGCAGTTCTTC

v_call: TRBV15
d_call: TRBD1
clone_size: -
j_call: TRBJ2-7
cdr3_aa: CATSSPWTGGAYEQYF
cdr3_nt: TGTGCCACCAGCTCCCCCTGGACAGGGGGCGCCTACGAGCAGTACTTC

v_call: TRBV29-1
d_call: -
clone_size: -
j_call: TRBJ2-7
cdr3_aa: CSVAGNPGEQYF
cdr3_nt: TGCAGCGTTGCAGGAAACCCCGGGGAGCAGTACTTC

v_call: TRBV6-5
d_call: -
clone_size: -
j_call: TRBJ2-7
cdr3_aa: CASSPNIGPSYEQYF
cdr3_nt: TGTGCCAGCAGCCCCAACATAGGGCCCTCCTACGAGCAGTACTTC

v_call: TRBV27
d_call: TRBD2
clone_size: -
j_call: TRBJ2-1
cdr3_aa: CASSLTRLAGGYNEQFF
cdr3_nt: TGTGCCAGCAGTCTAACACGACTAGCGGGAGGGTACAATGAGCAGTTCTTC

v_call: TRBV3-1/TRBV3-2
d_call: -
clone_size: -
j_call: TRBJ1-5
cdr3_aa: CASSQGDGRPQHF
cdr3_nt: TGTGCCAGCAGCCAAGGGGACGGTAGGCCCCAGCATTTT

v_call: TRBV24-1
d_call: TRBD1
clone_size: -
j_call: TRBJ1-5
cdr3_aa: CATSDPTGNQPQHF
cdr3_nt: TGTGCCACCAGTGATCCGACAGGGAATCAGCCCCAGCATTTT

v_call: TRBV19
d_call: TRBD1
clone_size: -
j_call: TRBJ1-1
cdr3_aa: CASSRQLGDSVNTEAFF
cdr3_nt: TGTGCCAGTAGTCGACAACTTGGGGACAGCGTGAACACTGAAGCTTTCTTT

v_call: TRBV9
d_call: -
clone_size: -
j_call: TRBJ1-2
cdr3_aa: CASSGDRGGPGAINYGYTF
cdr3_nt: TGTGCCAGCAGCGGAGACAGAGGGGGACCAGGGGCCATCAACTATGGCTACACCTTC

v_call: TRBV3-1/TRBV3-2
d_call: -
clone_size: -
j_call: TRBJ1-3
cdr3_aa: CASSQDWGPGNTIYF
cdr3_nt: TGTGCCAGCAGCCAAGATTGGGGGCCCGGAAACACCATATATTTT

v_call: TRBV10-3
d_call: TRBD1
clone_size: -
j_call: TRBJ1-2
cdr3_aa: CARRQGERDGYTF
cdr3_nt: TGTGCCAGAAGACAGGGGGAGAGGGATGGCTACACCTTC

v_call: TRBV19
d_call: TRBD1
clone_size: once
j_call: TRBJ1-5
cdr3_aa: CASSHPRTGKPEDQPQHF
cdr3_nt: TGTGCCAGTAGTCATCCAAGGACAGGGAAACCCGAAGATCAGCCCCAGCATTTT